This T cell receptor beta chain comes out of a study of response to subunit inactivated influenza vaccine. The CDR3 has 15 residues. V dropped 7 bases and J dropped 5; count of bases not matched to a gene: 8. TCRdb independently ran MiXCR on the RT-PCR reads; one entry per CDR3 protein. The sample holds around 570,000 distinct CDR3 sequences, 6% to 9% seen once. The sample in question was PBMCs from blood, obtained roughly 24 months after vaccination. The origin of this receptor is a man aged 45 to 70 who received an inactivated influenza vaccine. This chain links TRBV12-3 or TRBV12-4 with TRBJ2-1; 10 bases are shared with TRBD2. CDR3 in DNA: TGTGCCAGCATCCTCCCGGGACTAGCGAACAATGAGCAGTTCTTC. Its translation: CASILPGLANNEQFF.